One and the same sample provided the 20 T cell receptor beta chains below, sequenced in a study of blood T cell repertoires in COVID-19. Assay: immunoSEQ multiplex PCR; the TCRdb copy retains only in-frame clones and omits some. Among 100,000 or so clones listed, roughly 86% were seen once. Sequencing input: peripheral blood. Every receptor here comes from a woman aged 25 to 45 with acute or convalescent COVID-19.

The chain joins TRBV7-2 to TRBJ2-3, with 7 positions matching TRBD1. This CDR3 is 14 amino acids long. Per the germline V gene, CDR1 is SGHTA and CDR2 is FQGNSA. Germline trimming cut 5 bases from V and 3 bases from J; bases unmatched to any gene: 5. Here the CDR3 reads CASSIGGATDTQYF. In DNA, the CDR3 is TGTGCCAGCAGCATAGGGGGCGCGACAGATACGCAGTATTTT.

The genes are TRBV4-1 and TRBJ1-6; 7 bases map to TRBD1. CDR1 is MGHRA and CDR2 is YSYEKL in the germline V gene. This CDR3 is 15 amino acids long. The V and J ends lost 0 bases and 9 bases, in that order; junction bases with no gene match: 5. The CDR3 bases are TGCGCCAGCAGCCAAGATTGGGCAGGGGGTTCACCCCTCCACTTT. Translation gives CASSQDWAGGSPLHF.

The chain combines TRBV2 with TRBJ1-2; 9 positions match TRBD1. Germline values: CDR1 SNHLY, CDR2 FYNNEI. J gave up 5 bases and V 4 bases, and 8 bases lay outside the gene matches. This CDR3 is built from 15 residues. CDR3 nucleotide sequence: TGTGCCAGCAGTGGACTGACAGGGGGTATATATGGCTACACCTTC. As protein: CASSGLTGGIYGYTF.

This clone was detected once. V usage is TRBV30 and J usage is TRBJ1-1; D not resolved. The CDR3 is made up of 15 amino acids. Trimming pared 3 bases from V and 4 bases from J, leaving 18 bases between. The germline gives CDR1 GTSNPN, CDR2 SVGIG (reference sequence). The CDR3 DNA is TGTGCCTGGAGCCCCAAAGGGAGGGATCGCACTGAAGCTTTCTTT. It encodes CAWSPKGRDRTEAFF. The full variable domain, completed using reference TRBV30 and TRBJ1-1, is SQTIHQWPATLVQPVGSPLSLECTVEGTSNPNLYWYRQAAGRGLQLLFYSVGIGQISSEVPQNLSASRPQDRQFILSSKKLLLSDSGFYLCAWSPKGRDRTEAFFGQGTRLTVV.

The chain has TRBV7-9 and TRBJ1-4; tentative D call: TRBD1 (6 bases). V lost 8 bases and J 3 bases, leaving 25 bases between the germline ends. Germline V gives CDR1 SEHNR, CDR2 FQNEAQ (reference sequence). CDR3 length equals 18 residues. For the CDR3, the DNA is TGTGCCAGCGGGGCCGGGGGGCTCTGGAAGAAGGCTAATGAAAAACTGTTTTTT. It codes for CASGAGGLWKKANEKLFF.

The chain employs TRBV10-3 and TRBJ2-1; 11 nucleotides align to TRBD2. The V and J ends lost 5 bases and 5 bases, in that order; junction bases with no gene match: 8. Germline values: CDR1 ENHRY, CDR2 SYGVKD. CDR3 length equals 16 residues. As DNA, the CDR3 is TGTGCCATCAGTTCCCTTAGCGGGGGGGCCCACAATGAGCAGTTCTTC. Amino acid sequence: CAISSLSGGAHNEQFF.

This chain connects TRBV30 to TRBJ1-4, with 7 nucleotides matching TRBD1. Per germline, CDR1 GTSNPN and CDR2 SVGIG (reference sequence). The CDR3 consists of 14 residues. The V gene end was trimmed by 5 bases and the J gene end by 6 bases; junction bases not matched to a gene: 9. This CDR3 reads CAWSDRVGDEKLFF. The CDR3 nucleotides are TGTGCCTGGTCTGACAGGGTGGGGGATGAAAAACTGTTTTTT. The whole variable domain, filled in from reference TRBV30 and TRBJ1-4, reads SQTIHQWPATLVQPVGSPLSLECTVEGTSNPNLYWYRQAAGRGLQLLFYSVGIGQISSEVPQNLSASRPQDRQFILSSKKLLLSDSGFYLCAWSDRVGDEKLFFGSGTQLSVL.

This rearrangement joins TRBV4-1 to TRBJ2-4; D unresolved. V gave up 1 base and J gave up 0 bases, with 7 bases separating them. The CDR3 is 15 residues long. Germline lookup yields CDR1 MGHRA and CDR2 YSYEKL. The CDR3 sequence is CASSQAPLAKNIQYF. The CDR3 DNA reads TGCGCCAGCAGCCAAGCTCCACTAGCCAAAAACATTCAGTACTTC.

The chain links TRBV5-6 to TRBJ1-2; tentative D call: TRBD1 (6 bases). Looked up from germline, CDR1 is SGHDT and CDR2 is YYEEEE. V shed 2 bases and J shed 8 bases, with 19 bases lying between them. The CDR3 covers 15 residues. CDR3 residues: CASSLSTGMFYGYTF. DNA of the CDR3: TGTGCCAGCAGCTTAAGCACAGGGATGTTCTACGGCTACACCTTC.

V is TRBV5-1 and J is TRBJ2-1; 9 nucleotides align to TRBD2. This CDR3 has 19 residues. J lost 0 bases, V lost 1 base, and 11 bases had no gene match. Germline assignment: CDR1 SGHRS and CDR2 YFSETQ. The CDR3 DNA is TGCGCCAGCAGCTTGTCAGTTCTAGCGGGGCTTGACTCCTACAATGAGCAGTTCTTC. It yields the protein CASSLSVLAGLDSYNEQFF.

The rearrangement links TRBV5-1 to TRBJ1-1, with D possibly matching TRBD1 (6 bases). Germline V CDR1 and CDR2: SGHRS, YFSETQ. The CDR3 loop spans 14 amino acids. Trimming stripped 0 bases from V and 1 base from J, with 7 bases between. The CDR3 nucleotides read TGCGCCAGCAGCTTGGAGGACAGGAACACTGAAGCTTTCTTT. Translated: CASSLEDRNTEAFF.

The gene calls are TRBV30 and TRBJ2-2, with a tentative D call TRBD1 (6 bases). CDR1 is GTSNPN and CDR2 is SVGIG in the germline V gene (reference sequence). Trimming left V 5 bases short and J 2 bases short, with 18 bases between. This CDR3 is 16 amino acids long. The CDR3 spells CAWVPPQTGNTGELFF. CDR3 in DNA: TGTGCCTGGGTCCCACCCCAGACAGGAAACACCGGGGAGCTGTTTTTT.

The J gene is TRBJ2-7, the V gene TRBV2, with D uncertain. CDR3 length: 13 amino acids. V gave up 6 bases and J gave up 0 bases, with 9 bases separating them. The germline gives CDR1 SNHLY, CDR2 FYNNEI. The DNA for the CDR3 is TGTGCCAGCAGGACTGGATACTCCTACGAGCAGTACTTC. As protein: CASRTGYSYEQYF.

CDR3 residues: CASSMGRDNRGYTF. In DNA, the CDR3 is TGTGCCAGTAGTATGGGGAGGGACAATCGTGGCTACACCTTC. The chain carries TRBV19 and TRBJ1-2; D may be TRBD1 (6 bases). From germline, CDR1 is LNHDA and CDR2 SQIVND (reference sequence). The CDR3 covers 14 residues. Trimming pared 3 bases from V and 7 bases from J, leaving 15 bases between. Complete variable domain (other parts from reference TRBV19 and TRBJ1-2): DGGITQSPKYLFRKEGQNVTLSCEQNLNHDAMYWYRQDPGQGLRLIYYSQIVNDFQKGDIAEGYSVSREKKESFPLTVTSAQKNPTAFYLCASSMGRDNRGYTFGSGTRLTVV.

The V call is TRBV14, the J call TRBJ1-1; TRBD1 is a possible D gene (5 bases). V was cut by 2 bases and J by 7 bases, with 11 bases left in between. The CDR3 covers 13 residues. Germline V gives CDR1 SGHDN, CDR2 FVKESK. The CDR3 sequence: CASSQSWQGEAFF. The CDR3 nucleotides read TGTGCCAGCAGCCAAAGCTGGCAGGGTGAAGCTTTCTTT.

This clone was recorded once. The chain is built from TRBV28 and TRBJ1-4; TRBD1 aligns across 9 bases. V trimming: 4 bases; J trimming: 6 bases; junction bases outside the gene matches: 18. The CDR3 has 19 amino acids. The germline V gene has CDR1 MDHEN and CDR2 SYDVKM. The chain's CDR3 is CASSSRRLIGTGKDEKLFF. CDR3 in DNA: TGTGCCAGCAGTTCACGCCGCCTCATCGGGACAGGGAAGGATGAAAAACTGTTTTTT. Full variable domain (remainder filled in from reference TRBV28 and TRBJ1-4): DVKVTQSSRYLVKRTGEKVFLECVQDMDHENMFWYRQDPGLGLRLIYFSYDVKMKEKGDIPEGYSVSREKKERFSLILESASTNQTSMYLCASSSRRLIGTGKDEKLFFGSGTQLSVL.

This clone was observed a single time. The chain has TRBV5-6 and TRBJ1-2, with 7 bases matching TRBD1. The CDR3 covers 13 residues. The trim removed 5 bases at V and 3 bases at J, leaving 4 bases unmatched. The V gene's germline CDR1 is SGHDT and CDR2 YYEEEE. CDR3 region: CASSPDRDYGYTF. CDR3 nucleotides: TGTGCCAGCAGTCCCGACAGGGACTATGGCTACACCTTC.

CDR3 amino acids: CSARVGGYTF. CDR3 coding DNA: TGCAGTGCTAGGGTCGGTGGCTACACCTTC. V usage is TRBV20-1 and J usage is TRBJ1-2; D ambiguous. V lost 3 bases and J lost 7, with 6 bases in between. Germline lookup yields CDR1 DFQATT and CDR2 SNEGSKA (reference sequence). The CDR3 has 10 amino acids.

CDR3 nucleotides: TGTGCCAGCAGTTATCAGGGAAAGAATGAAAAACTGTTTTTT. It yields the protein CASSYQGKNEKLFF. The chain joins TRBV28 to TRBJ1-4, with TRBD1 as a possible D gene (5 bases). The V end lost 4 bases, the J end lost 5 bases, and 11 bases lay between the germline ends. In germline, CDR1 is MDHEN, CDR2 SYDVKM. The CDR3 covers 14 residues.

The CDR3 loop reads CATSRPTGNGNQPQHF. The CDR3 DNA sequence: TGTGCCACCAGCAGACCTACAGGGAACGGCAATCAGCCCCAGCATTTT. This chain joins TRBV15 and TRBJ1-5, with D possibly matching TRBD1 (6 bases). CDR3 length: 16 residues. The germline CDR1 and CDR2 sequences are LNHNV and YYDKDF (reference sequence). V lost 2 bases and J 2 bases, leaving 13 bases between the germline ends. Drawing the rest from reference TRBV15 and TRBJ1-5, the complete variable domain is DAMVIQNPRYQVTQFGKPVTLSCSQTLNHNVMYWYQQKSSQAPKLLFHYYDKDFNNEADTPDNFQSRRPNTSFCFLDIRSPGLGDTAMYLCATSRPTGNGNQPQHFGDGTRLSIL.